This T cell receptor (beta chain) emerged from a study of T cell repertoires in cytomegalovirus infection. General study results and limits: In two of eight donors, the top clonotype was HLA-C-restricted CMV-specific.

TCRdb analysed the reads with MiXCR anew, one entry per CDR3 protein. The top ten hold approximately 13% of the sample, which has 250,000 to 300,000 distinct CDR3 sequences, about 25% seen once. The CDR3 runs 15 residues. Per the germline V gene, CDR1 is MNHEY and CDR2 is SMNVEV (reference sequence). Trimming removed 4 bases at V and 1 base at J, with 11 bases between. In regard to this clonotype: Antigen: not known.

The clonotype originates from a human donor in good health (CMV status not recorded). Some clones in this sample may be carry-over from other donors' samples. What was sequenced was PBMCs. The V gene is TRBV27, the J gene TRBJ1-5; a weak D match, TRBD1 (5 bases). CDR3 sequence: CASSSFDSSNQPQHF. The DNA for the CDR3 is TGTGCCAGCAGTTCCTTTGACAGCAGCAATCAGCCCCAGCATTTT.